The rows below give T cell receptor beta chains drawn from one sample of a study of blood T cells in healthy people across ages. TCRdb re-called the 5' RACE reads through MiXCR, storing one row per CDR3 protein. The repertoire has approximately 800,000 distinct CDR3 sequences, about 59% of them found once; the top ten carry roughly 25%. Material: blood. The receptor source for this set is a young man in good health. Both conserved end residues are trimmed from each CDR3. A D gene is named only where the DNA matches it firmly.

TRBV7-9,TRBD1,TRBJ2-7,ASSGWGDRGSSYEQY
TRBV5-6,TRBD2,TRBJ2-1,ASSSVSGVVAYNEQF
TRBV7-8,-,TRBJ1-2,ASSLAASRNGYT
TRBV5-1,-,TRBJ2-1,ASSPDFGNEQF
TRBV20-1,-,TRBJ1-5,SASQNQPQH
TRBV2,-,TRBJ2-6,ASFPGALRSGANVLT
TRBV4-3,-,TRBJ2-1,ASSQGPRQHNEQF
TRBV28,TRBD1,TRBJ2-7,ASSRLGTGISYEQY
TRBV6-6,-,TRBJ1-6,ASSPNPIYKSPLH
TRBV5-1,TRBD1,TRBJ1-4,ASSRDRGQDEKPF
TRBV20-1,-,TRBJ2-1,SARIMEVGGNEQF
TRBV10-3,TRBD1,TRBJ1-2,AISERQGAIAGYT
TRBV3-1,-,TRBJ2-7,ASSEVLGYEQY
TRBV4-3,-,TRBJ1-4,ASSQELRRGSEKLF
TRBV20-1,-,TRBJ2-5,SADRLGDGTQY
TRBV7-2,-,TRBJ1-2,ASGEGLDYGYT
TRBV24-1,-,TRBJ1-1,ATMPKGLMNTEAF
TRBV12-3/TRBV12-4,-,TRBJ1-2,ASSPLGT
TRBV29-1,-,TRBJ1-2,SVEKTNYGYT
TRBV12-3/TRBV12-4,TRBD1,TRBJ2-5,ASSLGTGLAQETQY
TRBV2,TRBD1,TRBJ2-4,ASSGMDRGKNIQY
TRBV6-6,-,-,ASRPQGMETQY
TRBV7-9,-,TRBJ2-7,ASSSSPRLGKPYEQY
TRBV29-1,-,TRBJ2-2,SVAGPLPGELF
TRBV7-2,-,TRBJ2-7,ASSLVSSGQY
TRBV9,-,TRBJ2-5,ASSLWREPEGTQY
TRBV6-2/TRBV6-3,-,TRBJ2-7,ASCYGVSYEQY
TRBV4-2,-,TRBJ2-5,ASSQEILGWTQY
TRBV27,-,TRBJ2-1,ATSGFREQF
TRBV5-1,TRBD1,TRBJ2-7,ASSKGDRGVLEQY
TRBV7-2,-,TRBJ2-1,ASSPPNREQF
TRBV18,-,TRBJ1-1,ASSNGENTEAF
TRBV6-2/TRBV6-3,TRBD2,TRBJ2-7,ASRTQRGNYEQY
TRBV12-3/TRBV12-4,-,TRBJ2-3,ASRLPTTSTQY
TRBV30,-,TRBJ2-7,AWRPSSYEQY
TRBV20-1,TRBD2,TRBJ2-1,RVGAGPYNEQF
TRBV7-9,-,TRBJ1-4,ASSPDPLKGEKLF
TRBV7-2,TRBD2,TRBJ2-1,ASSQRTSGGHNEQF
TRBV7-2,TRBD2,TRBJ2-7,ASSSNRGTSDEQY
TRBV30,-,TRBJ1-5,AWRFRRGSSNQPQH
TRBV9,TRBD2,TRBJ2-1,ASSAELAKDEQF
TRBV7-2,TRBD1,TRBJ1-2,ASSLGRGDGYT
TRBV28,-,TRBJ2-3,ASSPGIVLYTQY
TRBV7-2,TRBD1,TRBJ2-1,ASRQPGQGISWQF
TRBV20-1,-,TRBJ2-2,SATRQADTGELF
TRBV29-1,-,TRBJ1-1,SVERTMNTEAF
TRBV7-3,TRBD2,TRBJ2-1,ASGYRSGGANEQF
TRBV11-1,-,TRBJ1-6,ASSLDSRTNSPLH